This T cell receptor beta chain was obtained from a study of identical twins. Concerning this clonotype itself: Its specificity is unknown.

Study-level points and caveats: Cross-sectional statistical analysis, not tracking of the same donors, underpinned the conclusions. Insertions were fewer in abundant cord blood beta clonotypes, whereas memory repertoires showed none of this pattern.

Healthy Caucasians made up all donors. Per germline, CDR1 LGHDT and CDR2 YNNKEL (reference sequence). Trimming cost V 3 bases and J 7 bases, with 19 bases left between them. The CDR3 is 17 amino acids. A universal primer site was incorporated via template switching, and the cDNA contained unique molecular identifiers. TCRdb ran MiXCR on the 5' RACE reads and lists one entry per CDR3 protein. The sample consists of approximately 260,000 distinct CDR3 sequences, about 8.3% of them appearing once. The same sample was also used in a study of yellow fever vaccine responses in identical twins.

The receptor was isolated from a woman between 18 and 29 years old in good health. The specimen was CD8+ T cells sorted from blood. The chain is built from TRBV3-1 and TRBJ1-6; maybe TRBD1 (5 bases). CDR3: CASSHSLVGGKNSPLHF. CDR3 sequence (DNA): TGTGCCAGCAGCCACTCTCTCGTGGGGGGGAAGAATTCACCCCTCCACTTT.